This T cell receptor (beta chain) was observed in a study of identical twins. A single record per CDR3 protein comes from TCRdb applying MiXCR to the 5' RACE reads. The sample holds approximately 190,000 distinct CDR3 sequences; roughly 15% are singletons and the top ten take 35% to 45%. Germline V CDR1 and CDR2: LGHNA, YSLEER. The V end lost 4 bases, the J end lost 3 bases, and 8 bases lay between the germline ends. The CDR3 consists of 13 residues. These data also featured in a second study, about T cells expressing NK-cell markers. According to that study: Sorted CD3+CD56+NKG2C+, CD3+CD56+NKG2C- and CD3+CD56-NKG2C+ T cells provided the TCR beta repertoires.

The V call is TRBV4-3, the J call TRBJ2-3, with a weak D call TRBD1 (6 bases). Sequencing was performed on CD8+ T cells sorted from blood. This clonotype was sampled from a woman between 18 and 29 years old in good health. The CDR3 loop is CASSPGATDTQYF. CDR3 nucleotides: TGCGCCAGCAGCCCAGGGGCTACAGATACGCAGTATTTT.